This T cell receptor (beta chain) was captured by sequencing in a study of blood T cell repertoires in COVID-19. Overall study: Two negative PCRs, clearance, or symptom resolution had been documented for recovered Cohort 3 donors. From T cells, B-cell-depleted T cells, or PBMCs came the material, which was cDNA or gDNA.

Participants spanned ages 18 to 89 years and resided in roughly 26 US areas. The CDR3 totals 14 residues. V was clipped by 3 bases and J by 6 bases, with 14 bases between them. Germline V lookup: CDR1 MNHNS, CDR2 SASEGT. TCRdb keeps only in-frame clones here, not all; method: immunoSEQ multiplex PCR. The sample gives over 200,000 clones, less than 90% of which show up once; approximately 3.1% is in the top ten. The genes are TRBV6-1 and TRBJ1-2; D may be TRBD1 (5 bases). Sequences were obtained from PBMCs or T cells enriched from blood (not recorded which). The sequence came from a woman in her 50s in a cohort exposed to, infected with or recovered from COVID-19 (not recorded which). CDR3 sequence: CASSDSGGNHGYTF. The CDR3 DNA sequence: TGTGCCAGCAGTGATAGCGGGGGGAACCATGGCTACACCTTC.